This T cell receptor beta chain was observed in a study of OX40 agonist ivuxolimab in advanced cancers. The table came from immunoSEQ multiplex PCR; TCRdb's copy has only in-frame clones and leaves some out. This sample has tens of thousands of clones, with 90% found just once. Germline V gene lookup returns CDR1 DFQATT and CDR2 SNEGSKA (reference sequence). With 6 bases removed from V and 5 bases from J, the gap between germline ends came to 8 bases. The CDR3 spans 11 residues. This TCR was recovered from an adult with an advanced solid tumor such as melanoma, head and neck, liver or kidney cancer. V is TRBV20-1 and J is TRBJ2-1; no firm D call. Sequenced here: CD4+ or CD8+ T cells sorted from blood, sampled in a trial of the OX40 agonist ivuxolimab. The CDR3: CSALFNNEQFF. As DNA, the CDR3 is TGCAGTGCCCTATTCAACAATGAGCAGTTCTTC.